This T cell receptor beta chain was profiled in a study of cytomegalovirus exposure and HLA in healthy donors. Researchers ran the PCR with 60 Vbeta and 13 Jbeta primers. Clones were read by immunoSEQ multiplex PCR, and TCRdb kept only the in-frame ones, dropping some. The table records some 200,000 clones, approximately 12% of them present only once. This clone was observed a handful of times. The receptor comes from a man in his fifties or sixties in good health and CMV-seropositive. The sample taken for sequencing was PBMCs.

CDR3 sequence reads: CASSPGAGIGNSPLHF. The CDR3 DNA reads as TGTGCCAGCTCACCGGGGGCAGGGATCGGGAATTCACCCCTCCACTTT. The chain employs TRBV18 and TRBJ1-6, with TRBD1 as a possible D gene (6 bases). In germline, CDR1 is KGHSH, CDR2 LQKENI. Trimming pared 3 bases from V and 7 bases from J, leaving 16 bases between. This CDR3 region has 16 residues.